Below, 17 T cell receptor beta chains from the same sample are listed, as sequenced in a study of low-dose radiotherapy and immunotherapy resistance in tumors. cDNA synthesis used a TRAV/TRBV-specific primer set for both chains. TCRs were put through roughly 20 PCR cycles of amplification with Phusion. A constant-region primer and the V-primer adapter served as the primer pair. Via MiXCR, TCRdb re-called the reads, giving one row per CDR3 protein. The profile covers around 79,000 distinct CDR3 sequences, with approximately 17% appearing a single time and about 5.9% taken by the ten largest. Indicated time point: before trial treatment. The starting material was PBMCs, obtained before treatment. The receptors derive from a male donor with prostate cancer.

This clonotype was detected many times. The rearrangement joins TRBV20-1 to TRBJ2-2; 7 bases agree with TRBD1. The V and J ends lost 6 bases and 6 bases, in that order; junction bases with no gene match: 19. This CDR3 is 17 amino acids long. Germline V gene sequence: CDR1 DFQATT, CDR2 SNEGSKA (reference sequence). DNA for the CDR3: TGCAGTGCGCCAACAGGGGTGGGTGGCTCGAAGCCCGGGGAGCTGTTTTTT. Its protein is CSAPTGVGGSKPGELFF.

This rearrangement joins TRBV5-1 to TRBJ2-7, with 10 nucleotides matching TRBD2. The CDR3 consists of 15 residues. V gave up 4 bases and J gave up 3 bases; unmatched junction bases: 7. Germline CDR1 is SGHRS and CDR2 is YFSETQ. The CDR3 region is CASSPGLAGVYEQYF. In nucleotides, the CDR3 is TGCGCCAGCAGCCCCGGCCTAGCGGGAGTCTACGAGCAGTACTTC. The full variable domain, completed using reference TRBV5-1 and TRBJ2-7, is KAGVTQTPRYLIKTRGQQVTLSCSPISGHRSVSWYQQTPGQGLQFLFEYFSETQRNKGNFPGRFSGRQFSNSRSEMNVSTLELGDSALYLCASSPGLAGVYEQYFGPGTRLTVT.

This clonotype was recorded many times. The chain joins TRBV30 to TRBJ1-5; TRBD1 matches at 7 bases. This CDR3 contains 15 residues. J lost 0 bases, V lost 1 base, and 3 bases had no gene match. Germline CDR1 reads GTSNPN; CDR2 reads SVGIG (reference sequence). CDR3 in amino acids: CAWSGQGFSNQPQHF. In DNA, the CDR3 is TGTGCCTGGAGTGGACAGGGTTTTAGCAATCAGCCCCAGCATTTT. The full variable domain, its missing parts supplied by reference TRBV30 and TRBJ1-5, is SQTIHQWPATLVQPVGSPLSLECTVEGTSNPNLYWYRQAAGRGLQLLFYSVGIGQISSEVPQNLSASRPQDRQFILSSKKLLLSDSGFYLCAWSGQGFSNQPQHFGDGTRLSIL.

This clonotype appeared many times. The chain combines TRBV5-4 with TRBJ2-7; 8 bases agree with TRBD1. The CDR3 loop spans 14 amino acids. Trimming took 2 bases from V and 5 from J; bases not matched to a gene: 6. The germline gives CDR1 SGHNT, CDR2 YYREEE (reference sequence). CDR3: CASSFPGQGHEQYF. In nucleotides, the CDR3 is TGTGCCAGCAGCTTTCCCGGACAGGGACACGAGCAGTACTTC. Full variable domain (remainder filled in from reference TRBV5-4 and TRBJ2-7): ETGVTQSPTHLIKTRGQQVTLRCSSQSGHNTVSWYQQALGQGPQFIFQYYREEENGRGNFPPRFSGLQFPNYSSELNVNALELDDSALYLCASSFPGQGHEQYFGPGTRLTVT.

The table lists this clonotype with many counts. J is TRBJ2-1 and V is TRBV20-1; 8 bases are shared with TRBD1. V dropped 0 bases and J dropped 7; count of bases not matched to a gene: 11. The CDR3 is made up of 16 amino acids. Germline values: CDR1 DFQATT, CDR2 SNEGSKA (reference sequence). The CDR3 nucleotides read TGCAGTGCTAGAGATATAGCCCAGTGGACAGGGAATGAGCAGTTCTTC. It specifies CSARDIAQWTGNEQFF.

This clonotype showed up many times. V is TRBV6-1 and J is TRBJ1-4; TRBD1 might be the D (6 bases). The CDR3 consists of 13 residues. V shed 10 bases and J shed 7 bases, with 16 bases lying between them. Germline CDR1 and CDR2: MNHNS and SASEGT. In nucleotides, the CDR3 is TGTGCCACCCACCGGACAGCCACTGAAAAACTGTTTTTT. This translates into CATHRTATEKLFF.

This clonotype was recorded at least ten times. The gene calls are TRBV28 and TRBJ1-5, with D possibly being TRBD1 (6 bases). Germline V gene lookup returns CDR1 MDHEN and CDR2 SYDVKM. The CDR3 is 15 amino acids. V was clipped by 8 bases and J by 1 base, with 15 bases between them. CDR3 DNA sequence: TGTGCCAGCCGGTCCGGACAGCTAAGCAATCAGCCCCAGCATTTT. Translating gives CASRSGQLSNQPQHF.

The V and J genes are TRBV7-3 and TRBJ2-1; 8 nucleotides align to TRBD2. The CDR3 sequence is 15 residues long. V dropped 5 bases and J dropped 5; count of bases not matched to a gene: 8. Germline V gives CDR1 SGHTA, CDR2 FQGTGA. For the CDR3, the DNA is TGTGCCAGCAGCGGGAGCGGGAGCTCTCACAATGAGCAGTTCTTC. Encoded protein: CASSGSGSSHNEQFF.

This clonotype was seen many times. V and J are TRBV7-2 and TRBJ2-7; the match to TRBD2 covers 7 bases. Germline V CDR1 and CDR2: SGHTA, FQGNSA. CDR3 length equals 15 residues. The V gene end was trimmed by 5 bases and the J gene end by 0 bases; junction bases not matched to a gene: 7. This CDR3 is CASSLGRGSSYEQYF. The CDR3 DNA reads TGTGCCAGCAGCCTGGGCCGCGGGAGCTCCTACGAGCAGTACTTC.

The chain has TRBV7-2 and TRBJ1-5; no clear D gene. Germline CDR1 and CDR2: SGHTA and FQGNSA. CDR3 length: 15 residues. The germline V and J ends were trimmed by 1 base and 3 bases, with 10 bases remaining between them. CDR3 DNA sequence: TGTGCCAGCAGCTTAGAAAGGGTTCCCAATCAGCCCCAGCATTTT. Amino acid sequence: CASSLERVPNQPQHF.

This clonotype was counted many times. The chain has TRBV6-2 or TRBV6-3 and TRBJ2-1; D is unclear. Germline assignment: CDR1 MNHEY and CDR2 SVGEGT. V was clipped by 6 bases and J by 4 bases, with 10 bases between them. The CDR3 has 13 residues. The CDR3, as DNA: TGTGCCAGCAGCCAATCCCCTTACAATGAGCAGTTCTTC. Translation: CASSQSPYNEQFF.

The V gene is TRBV28, the J gene TRBJ2-7, with D uncertain. Germline CDR1 MDHEN, CDR2 SYDVKM. V dropped 1 base and J dropped 6 bases, with 7 bases sitting between them. The CDR3 sequence is 12 residues long. CDR3 protein: CASSLLRSEQYF. CDR3 sequence (DNA): TGTGCCAGCAGTTTATTACGGAGCGAGCAGTACTTC.

This clonotype came up many times. CDR3 DNA: TGTGCCAGCAGTTGGGAAGATACGCAGTATTTT. Its translation: CASSWEDTQYF. V usage is TRBV28 and J usage is TRBJ2-3; no reliable D call. The CDR3 consists of 11 residues. Germline V CDR1 and CDR2: MDHEN, SYDVKM. V lost 4 bases, J lost 5 bases, and 4 bases lay in between.

The chain uses TRBV7-8 and TRBJ1-1; 7 bases are shared with TRBD1. V shed 6 bases, J shed 0 bases, and the junction held 13 bases outside the gene matches. Germline CDR1 is SGHVS and CDR2 is FQNEAQ. CDR3 size: 17 residues. CDR3 nucleotides: TGTGCCAGCAGTCTCCGGAACAGGGGTGTAATGAACACTGAAGCTTTCTTT. Translation gives CASSLRNRGVMNTEAFF.

This clonotype was counted ten times or more. This rearrangement joins TRBV27 to TRBJ1-2, with 7 bases that match TRBD1. Germline CDR1 is MNHEY and CDR2 is SMNVEV (reference sequence). V lost 0 bases and J lost 5; bases outside the gene matches: 6. The CDR3 is made up of 15 amino acids. CDR3 amino acids: CASSLSAGGKYGYTF. CDR3 nucleotide sequence: TGTGCCAGCAGTTTATCAGCAGGGGGAAAATATGGCTACACCTTC.

The gene calls are TRBV30 and TRBJ1-1, with a weak D call TRBD1 (6 bases). Looked up from germline, CDR1 is GTSNPN and CDR2 is SVGIG (reference sequence). This CDR3 is 13 amino acids long. V was pared by 6 bases and J by 1 base, with 12 bases between. The CDR3 DNA follows: TGTGCCTGTCACAGGGCCCCGAACACTGAAGCTTTCTTT. This sequence encodes CACHRAPNTEAFF.

This clonotype was recorded at least ten times. This rearrangement joins TRBV29-1 to TRBJ2-3; possibly TRBD1 for D (5 bases). The germline V gene has CDR1 SQVTM and CDR2 ANQGSEA. Trimming cost V 0 bases and J 6 bases, with 13 bases left between them. The CDR3 contains 14 residues. This chain's CDR3 is CSVEEGQGVDTQYF. The CDR3 DNA is TGCAGCGTTGAAGAGGGGCAGGGTGTTGATACGCAGTATTTT.